A selection of T cell receptor beta chains follows, all from one sample in a study of OX40 agonist ivuxolimab in advanced cancers. Using immunoSEQ multiplex PCR, the repertoire was profiled, and TCRdb retains in-frame clones only, with some absent. The repertoire holds about 92,000 clones, with approximately 90% as singletons. Source: CD4+ or CD8+ T cells sorted from blood, taken in a trial of the OX40 agonist ivuxolimab. The receptors come from an adult with an advanced solid tumor such as melanoma, head and neck, liver or kidney cancer. Each CDR3 is given with its conserved first and last residue. The order of the fields is V gene, D gene, clone size, J gene, CDR3 protein, CDR3 DNA. D genes are given only for firm matches. Clone sizes are given selectively: once, few, many, or a class where the clone is expanded.

V: TRBV6-5; D: TRBD1; size: NA; J: TRBJ1-2; CDR3: CASSYSGQTPNYGYTF; DNA: TGTGCCAGCAGTTACTCGGGACAGACCCCTAACTATGGCTACACCTTC
V: TRBV6-5; D: TRBD2; size: NA; J: TRBJ2-7; CDR3: CASSGTSGSYEQYF; DNA: TGTGCCAGCAGTGGGACTAGCGGGAGCTACGAGCAGTACTTC
V: TRBV11-2; D: TRBD1; size: NA; J: TRBJ2-5; CDR3: CASSFLATGGAETQYF; DNA: TGTGCCAGCAGCTTTCTAGCTACAGGGGGCGCGGAGACCCAGTACTTC
V: TRBV5-1; D: NA; size: NA; J: TRBJ2-2; CDR3: CASSLARGNTGELFF; DNA: TGCGCCAGCAGCTTAGCTAGGGGCAACACCGGGGAGCTGTTTTTT
V: TRBV4-3; D: NA; size: NA; J: TRBJ2-3; CDR3: CASSQRRGTDTQYF; DNA: TGCGCCAGCAGCCAACGAAGGGGCACAGATACGCAGTATTTT
V: TRBV28; D: NA; size: NA; J: TRBJ2-2; CDR3: CASSLGGRGGTGELFF; DNA: TGTGCCAGCAGTTTAGGAGGGCGCGGTGGCACCGGGGAGCTGTTTTTT
V: TRBV29-1; D: TRBD1; size: once; J: TRBJ1-2; CDR3: CSVAGGDAYGYTF; DNA: TGCAGCGTAGCAGGGGGAGACGCTTATGGCTACACCTTC
V: TRBV18; D: NA; size: NA; J: TRBJ2-1; CDR3: CASSPDSTRDEQFF; DNA: TGTGCCAGCTCACCTGACAGCACCCGCGATGAGCAGTTCTTC
V: TRBV7-2; D: TRBD2; size: NA; J: TRBJ2-2; CDR3: CASSTGLAGGPGELFF; DNA: TGTGCCAGCAGCACGGGACTAGCGGGAGGGCCCGGGGAGCTGTTTTTT
V: TRBV5-4; D: NA; size: once; J: TRBJ2-3; CDR3: CASSLESVSTDTQYF; DNA: TGTGCCAGCAGCTTGGAATCCGTGAGCACAGATACGCAGTATTTT
V: TRBV19; D: TRBD2; size: once; J: TRBJ2-2; CDR3: CASRFPGAGGPGELFF; DNA: TGTGCCAGTAGATTCCCCGGGGCGGGAGGCCCCGGGGAGCTGTTTTTT
V: TRBV11-2; D: NA; size: NA; J: TRBJ2-1; CDR3: CASSLDSGEQFF; DNA: TGTGCCAGCAGCTTAGATTCCGGGGAGCAGTTCTTC
V: TRBV6-6; D: NA; size: NA; J: TRBJ1-2; CDR3: CASSRDQGPPWGYTF; DNA: TGTGCCAGCAGTCGTGACCAGGGGCCCCCCTGGGGCTACACCTTC
V: TRBV11-1; D: TRBD1; size: NA; J: TRBJ2-2; CDR3: CASSTMGTGGNTGELFF; DNA: TGTGCCAGCAGTACAATGGGGACAGGGGGCAACACCGGGGAGCTGTTTTTT
V: TRBV2; D: NA; size: NA; J: TRBJ2-5; CDR3: CASSWDVETQYF; DNA: TGTGCCAGCAGTTGGGACGTGGAGACCCAGTACTTC
V: TRBV18; D: NA; size: NA; J: TRBJ2-4; CDR3: CASSPGKGDKNIQYF; DNA: TGTGCCAGCTCACCCGGGAAAGGCGACAAAAACATTCAGTACTTC
V: TRBV15; D: NA; size: NA; J: TRBJ1-4; CDR3: CATSPTGGEKLFF; DNA: TGTGCCACCAGCCCTACGGGCGGGGAAAAACTGTTTTTT
V: TRBV18; D: NA; size: NA; J: TRBJ1-4; CDR3: CASSPTNEKLFF; DNA: TGTGCCAGCTCTCCAACTAATGAAAAACTGTTTTTT
V: TRBV4-3; D: NA; size: NA; J: TRBJ2-2; CDR3: CASSPHVGSPGELFF; DNA: TGCGCCAGCAGCCCGCATGTCGGGAGCCCCGGGGAGCTGTTTTTT
V: TRBV7-3; D: TRBD2; size: NA; J: TRBJ2-1; CDR3: CASSQASGRNEQFF; DNA: TGTGCCAGCAGCCAGGCTAGCGGGAGGAATGAGCAGTTCTTC
V: TRBV6-6; D: NA; size: NA; J: TRBJ2-3; CDR3: CASSSLGGAGTQYF; DNA: TGTGCCAGCAGTTCCTTAGGAGGGGCAGGTACGCAGTATTTT
V: TRBV19; D: NA; size: NA; J: TRBJ2-1; CDR3: CASSRVGVPNNEQFF; DNA: TGTGCCAGTAGCAGGGTGGGGGTACCAAACAATGAGCAGTTCTTC
V: TRBV6-1; D: NA; size: NA; J: TRBJ2-7; CDR3: CASSGGAAGRSEQYF; DNA: TGTGCCAGCAGTGGGGGGGCAGCGGGAAGGTCGGAGCAGTACTTC
V: TRBV19; D: NA; size: NA; J: TRBJ2-2; CDR3: CASKRGVGGRQSRAGELFF; DNA: TGTGCCAGCAAACGAGGAGTAGGGGGGCGACAGAGTCGGGCCGGGGAGCTGTTTTTT
V: TRBV19; D: NA; size: NA; J: TRBJ1-1; CDR3: CASSPPGTLMNTEAFF; DNA: TGTGCCAGTAGTCCTCCCGGGACGTTGATGAACACTGAAGCTTTCTTT
V: TRBV4-2; D: TRBD2; size: NA; J: TRBJ2-3; CDR3: CASSQSRAGGQDTQYF; DNA: TGTGCCAGCAGCCAATCAAGGGCGGGAGGGCAAGATACGCAGTATTTT